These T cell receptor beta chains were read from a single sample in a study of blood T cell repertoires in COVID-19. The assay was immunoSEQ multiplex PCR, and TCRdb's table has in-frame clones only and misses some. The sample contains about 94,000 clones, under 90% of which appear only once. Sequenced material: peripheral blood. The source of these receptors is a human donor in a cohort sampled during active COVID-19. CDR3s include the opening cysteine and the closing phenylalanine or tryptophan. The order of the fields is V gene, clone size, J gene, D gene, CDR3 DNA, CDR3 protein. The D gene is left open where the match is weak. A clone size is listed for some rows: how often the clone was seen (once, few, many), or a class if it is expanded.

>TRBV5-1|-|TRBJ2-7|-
TGCGCCAGCACCGATCGAAGGGGGAACGAGCAGTACTTC
CASTDRRGNEQYF
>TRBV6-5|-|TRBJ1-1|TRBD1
TGTGCCAGCAATCCCGGGACAGGGGTGAACACTGAAGCTTTCTTT
CASNPGTGVNTEAFF
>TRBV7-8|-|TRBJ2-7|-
TGTGCCAGCAGCCCCTGGCGGGCGAGCTCCTACGAGCAGTACTTC
CASSPWRASSYEQYF
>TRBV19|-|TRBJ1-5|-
TGTGCCAGTAGCACAGGGCCCGGTCAGCCCCAGCATTTT
CASSTGPGQPQHF
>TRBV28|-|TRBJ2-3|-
TGTGCCAGCCGTTCATGGGTAGCGTCCACAGATACGCAGTATTTT
CASRSWVASTDTQYF
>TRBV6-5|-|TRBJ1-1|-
TGTGCCAGCAGTTCCAGGGGAGTGAACACTGAAGCTTTCTTT
CASSSRGVNTEAFF
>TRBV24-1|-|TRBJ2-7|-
TGTGCCACCAAATGTTGGTCCGAGCATCACTTC
CATKCWSEHHF
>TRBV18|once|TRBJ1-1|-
TGTGCCAGCTCACCGGGGCAGGCCTCGAACACTGAAGCTTTCTTT
CASSPGQASNTEAFF
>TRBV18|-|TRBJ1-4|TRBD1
TGTGCCAGCTCACCACGAGACAGGGGAAAAACTAATGAAAAACTGTTTTTT
CASSPRDRGKTNEKLFF
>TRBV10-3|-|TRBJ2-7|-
TGTGCCATCGGGGCTAGGGTCTACGAGCAGTACTTC
CAIGARVYEQYF
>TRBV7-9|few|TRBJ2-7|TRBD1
TGTGCCAGCAGCCCTCTAACGTTACAGGGGGCGGCGGGAGAGCAGTACTTC
CASSPLTLQGAAGEQYF
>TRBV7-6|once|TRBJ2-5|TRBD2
TGTGCCAGCAGCTTACGGGCTAGCGGGATTAAAGAGACCCAGTACTTC
CASSLRASGIKETQYF
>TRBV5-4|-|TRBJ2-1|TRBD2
TGTGCCAGCAGGAAGCGGGAGCGGGAAAATGAGCAGTTCTTC
CASRKRERENEQFF
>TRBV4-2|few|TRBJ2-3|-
TGTGCCAGCAGCCTTGGGGACACTCTCACAGATACGCAGTATTTT
CASSLGDTLTDTQYF
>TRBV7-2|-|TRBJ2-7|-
TGTGCCAGCAGCCTAACAGCCTTCTCCTACGAGCAGTACTTC
CASSLTAFSYEQYF
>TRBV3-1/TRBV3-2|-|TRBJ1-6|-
TGTGCCAGCAGCCCTGGACAGACCTATAATTCACCCCTCCACTTT
CASSPGQTYNSPLHF
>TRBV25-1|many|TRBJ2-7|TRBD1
TGTGCCAGCAGTGAAAGGGGGCTGTCTGACGAGCAGTACTTC
CASSERGLSDEQYF